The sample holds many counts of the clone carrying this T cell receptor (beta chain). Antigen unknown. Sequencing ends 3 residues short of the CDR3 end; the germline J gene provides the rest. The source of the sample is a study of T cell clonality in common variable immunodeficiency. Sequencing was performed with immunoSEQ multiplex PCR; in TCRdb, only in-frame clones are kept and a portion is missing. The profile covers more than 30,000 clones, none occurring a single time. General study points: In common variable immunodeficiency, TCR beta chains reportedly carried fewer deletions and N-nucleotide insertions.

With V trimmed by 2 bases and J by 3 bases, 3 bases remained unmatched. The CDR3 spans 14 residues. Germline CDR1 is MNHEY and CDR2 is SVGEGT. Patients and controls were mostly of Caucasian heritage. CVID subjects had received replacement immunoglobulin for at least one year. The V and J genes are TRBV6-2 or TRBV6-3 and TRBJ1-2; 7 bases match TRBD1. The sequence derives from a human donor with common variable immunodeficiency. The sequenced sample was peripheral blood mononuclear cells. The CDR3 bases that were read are TGTGCCAGCAGTTACGAGGGGGCCGACTATGGC. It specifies CASSYEGADYG. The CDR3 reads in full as CASSYEGADYGYTF.